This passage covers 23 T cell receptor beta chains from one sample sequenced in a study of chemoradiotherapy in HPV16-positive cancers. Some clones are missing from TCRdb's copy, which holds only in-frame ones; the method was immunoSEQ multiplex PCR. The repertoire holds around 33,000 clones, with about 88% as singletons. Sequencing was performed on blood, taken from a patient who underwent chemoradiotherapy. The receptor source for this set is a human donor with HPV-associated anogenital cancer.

In nucleotides, the CDR3 is TGTGCCAGCAGCGTTCTTCTGGTAACCGGGGAGCTGTTTTTT. It translates to CASSVLLVTGELFF. This chain links TRBV7-9 with TRBJ2-2; D is undetermined. Germline lookup yields CDR1 SEHNR and CDR2 FQNEAQ (reference sequence). The length of the CDR3 is 14 residues. V was pared by 5 bases and J by 5 bases, with 12 bases between.

CDR3: CASSDVSGGEDTQYF. Here the CDR3 DNA reads TGTGCCAGCAGTGATGTTAGCGGGGGTGAGGATACGCAGTATTTT. The chain couples TRBV2 to TRBJ2-3, with 9 bases that match TRBD2. The CDR3 length is 15 residues. Germline CDR1 SNHLY, CDR2 FYNNEI. Trimming at V came to 3 bases and at J to 6 bases, leaving 7 bases not matched to a gene.

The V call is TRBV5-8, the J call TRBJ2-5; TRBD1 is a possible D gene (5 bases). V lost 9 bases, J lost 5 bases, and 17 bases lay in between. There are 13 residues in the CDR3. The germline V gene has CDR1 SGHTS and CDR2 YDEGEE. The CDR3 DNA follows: TGTGCCATTCAGGGTAGGGGTCGGGAGACCCAGTACTTC. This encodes CAIQGRGRETQYF. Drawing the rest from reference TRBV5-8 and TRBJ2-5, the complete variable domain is EAGVTQSPTHLIKTRGQQATLRCSPISGHTSVYWYQQALGLGLQFLLWYDEGEERNRGNFPPRFSGRQFPNYSSELNVNALELEDSALYLCAIQGRGRETQYFGPGTRLLVL.

The CDR3 protein is CASTPRWGLAKNIQYF. For the CDR3, the DNA is TGTGCCAGCACCCCTCGATGGGGGTTAGCCAAAAACATTCAGTACTTC. The chain employs TRBV7-2 and TRBJ2-4, with D possibly being TRBD1 or TRBD2 (5 bases each). From germline, CDR1 is SGHTA and CDR2 FQGNSA. The CDR3 has 16 amino acids. V lost 7 bases, J lost 0 bases, and 16 bases lay in between.

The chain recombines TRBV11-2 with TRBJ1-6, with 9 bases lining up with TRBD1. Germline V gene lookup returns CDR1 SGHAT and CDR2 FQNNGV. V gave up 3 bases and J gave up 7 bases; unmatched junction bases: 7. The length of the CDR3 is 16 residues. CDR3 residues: CASSFRTGEVNSPLHF. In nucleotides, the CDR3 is TGTGCCAGCAGCTTTCGGACAGGGGAGGTAAATTCACCCCTCCACTTT.

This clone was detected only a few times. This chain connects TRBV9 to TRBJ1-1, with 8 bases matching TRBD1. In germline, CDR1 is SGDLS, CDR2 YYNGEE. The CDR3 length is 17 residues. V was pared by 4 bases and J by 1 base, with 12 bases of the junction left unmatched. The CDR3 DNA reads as TGTGCCAGCAGCAGACGGACAGGGCCTGGGGCGAACACTGAAGCTTTCTTT. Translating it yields CASSRRTGPGANTEAFF.

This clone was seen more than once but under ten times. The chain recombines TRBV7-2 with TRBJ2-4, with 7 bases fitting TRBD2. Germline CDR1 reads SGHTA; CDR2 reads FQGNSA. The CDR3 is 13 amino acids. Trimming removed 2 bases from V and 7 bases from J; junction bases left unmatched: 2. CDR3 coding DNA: TGTGCCAGCAGCTTATCTAGCGGCAACATTCAGTACTTC. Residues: CASSLSSGNIQYF.

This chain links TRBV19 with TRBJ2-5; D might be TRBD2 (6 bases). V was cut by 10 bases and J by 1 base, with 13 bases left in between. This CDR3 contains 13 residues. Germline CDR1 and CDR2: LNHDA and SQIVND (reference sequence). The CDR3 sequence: CAISAGGQETQYF. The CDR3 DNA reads TGTGCCATTTCCGCCGGGGGCCAAGAGACCCAGTACTTC.

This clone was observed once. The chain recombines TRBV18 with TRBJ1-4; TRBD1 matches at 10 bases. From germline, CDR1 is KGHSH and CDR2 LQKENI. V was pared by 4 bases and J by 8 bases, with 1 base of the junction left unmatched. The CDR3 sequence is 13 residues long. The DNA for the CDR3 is TGTGCCAGCTCACGGGACAGGGGAGAAAAACTGTTTTTT. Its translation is CASSRDRGEKLFF.

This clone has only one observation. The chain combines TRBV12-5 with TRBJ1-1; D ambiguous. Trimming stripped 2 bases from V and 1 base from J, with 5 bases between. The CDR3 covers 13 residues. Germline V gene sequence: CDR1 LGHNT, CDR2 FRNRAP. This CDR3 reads CASGLSGNTEAFF. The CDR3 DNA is TGTGCTAGTGGTTTGTCGGGGAACACTGAAGCTTTCTTT. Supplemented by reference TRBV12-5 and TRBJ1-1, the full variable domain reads DARVTQTPRHKVTEMGQEVTMRCQPILGHNTVFWYRQTMMQGLELLAYFRNRAPLDDSGMPKDRFSAEMPDATLATLKIQPSEPRDSAVYFCASGLSGNTEAFFGQGTRLTVV.

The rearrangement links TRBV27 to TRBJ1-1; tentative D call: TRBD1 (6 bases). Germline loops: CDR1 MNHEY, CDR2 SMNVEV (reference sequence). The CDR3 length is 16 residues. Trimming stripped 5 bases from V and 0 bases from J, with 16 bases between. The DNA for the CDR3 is TGTGCCAGCAGTCCGCGACAGGTTGGAGTGAACACTGAAGCTTTCTTT. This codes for CASSPRQVGVNTEAFF.

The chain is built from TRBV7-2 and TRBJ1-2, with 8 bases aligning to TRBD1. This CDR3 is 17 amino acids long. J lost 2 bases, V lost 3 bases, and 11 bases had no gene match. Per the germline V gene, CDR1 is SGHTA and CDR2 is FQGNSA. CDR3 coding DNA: TGTGCCAGCAGCTTCAAACCACAGGGGGAGCTAAACTATGGCTACACCTTC. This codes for CASSFKPQGELNYGYTF. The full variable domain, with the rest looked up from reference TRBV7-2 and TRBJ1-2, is GAGVSQSPSNKVTEKGKDVELRCDPISGHTALYWYRQSLGQGLEFLIYFQGNSAPDKSGLPSDRFSAERTGGSVSTLTIQRTQQEDSAVYLCASSFKPQGELNYGYTFGSGTRLTVV.

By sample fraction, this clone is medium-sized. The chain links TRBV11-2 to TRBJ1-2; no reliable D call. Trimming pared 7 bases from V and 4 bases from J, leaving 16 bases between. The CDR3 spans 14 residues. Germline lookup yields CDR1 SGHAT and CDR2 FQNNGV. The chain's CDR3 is CASTTPQQIYGYTF. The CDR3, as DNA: TGTGCCAGCACCACCCCTCAGCAAATCTATGGCTACACCTTC.

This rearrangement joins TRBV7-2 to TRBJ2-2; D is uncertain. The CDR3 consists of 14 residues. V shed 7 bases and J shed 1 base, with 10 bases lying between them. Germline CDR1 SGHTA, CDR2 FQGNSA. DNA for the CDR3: TGTGCCAGCACCTTGCAGGTGAACACCGGGGAGCTGTTTTTT. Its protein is CASTLQVNTGELFF.

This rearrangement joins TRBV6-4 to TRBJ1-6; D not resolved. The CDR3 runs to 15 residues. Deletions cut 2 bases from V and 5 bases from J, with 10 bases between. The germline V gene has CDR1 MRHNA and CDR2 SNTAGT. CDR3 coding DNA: TGTGCCAGCAGTGACGGCGGGGATGATAATTCACCCCTCCACTTT. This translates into CASSDGGDDNSPLHF.

CDR3 sequence (DNA): TGTGCCAGCAGTTACGCGGGGGTCCGTCAGCCCCAGCATTTT. Amino acids: CASSYAGVRQPQHF. The rearrangement links TRBV6-6 to TRBJ1-5; a possible D gene is TRBD1 (5 bases). Trimming left V 2 bases short and J 6 bases short, with 11 bases between. CDR3 size: 14 residues. Germline CDR1 MNHNY, CDR2 SVGAGI (reference sequence).

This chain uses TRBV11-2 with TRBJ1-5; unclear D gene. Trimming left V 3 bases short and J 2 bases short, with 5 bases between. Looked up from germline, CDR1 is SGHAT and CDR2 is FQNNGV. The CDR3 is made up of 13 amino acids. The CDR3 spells CASSFSGNQPQHF. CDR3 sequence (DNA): TGTGCCAGCAGCTTTTCGGGCAATCAGCCCCAGCATTTT.

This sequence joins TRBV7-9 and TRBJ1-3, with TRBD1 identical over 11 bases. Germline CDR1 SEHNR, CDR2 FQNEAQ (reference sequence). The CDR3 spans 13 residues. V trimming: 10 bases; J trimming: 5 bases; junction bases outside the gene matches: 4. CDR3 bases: TGTGCCACGGACAGGGGGCAAAGAAACACCATATATTTT. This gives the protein CATDRGQRNTIYF.

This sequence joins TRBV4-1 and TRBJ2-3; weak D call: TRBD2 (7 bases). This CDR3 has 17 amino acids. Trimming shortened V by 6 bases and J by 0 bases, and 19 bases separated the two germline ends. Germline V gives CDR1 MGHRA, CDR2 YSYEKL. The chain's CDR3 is CASSLEGGGPSTDTQYF. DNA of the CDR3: TGCGCCAGCAGTCTGGAAGGCGGGGGCCCTAGCACAGATACGCAGTATTTT.

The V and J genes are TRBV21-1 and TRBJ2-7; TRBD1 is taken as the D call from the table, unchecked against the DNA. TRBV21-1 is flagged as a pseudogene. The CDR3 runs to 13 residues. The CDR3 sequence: CASSKGGAWAQYF. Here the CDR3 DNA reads TGTGCCAGCAGCAAAGGGGGCGCGTGGGCGCAGTACTTC.

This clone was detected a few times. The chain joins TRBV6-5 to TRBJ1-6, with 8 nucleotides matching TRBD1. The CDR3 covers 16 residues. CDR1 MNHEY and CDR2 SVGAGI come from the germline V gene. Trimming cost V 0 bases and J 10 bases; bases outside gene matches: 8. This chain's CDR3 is CASSYSGQGSVSPLHF. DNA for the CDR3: TGTGCCAGCAGTTACTCCGGACAGGGAAGTGTATCACCCCTCCACTTT.

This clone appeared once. This chain's CDR3 is CASSHRGTSGADEQYF. The DNA of the CDR3 is TGTGCCAGCAGTCATCGAGGGACTAGCGGGGCGGACGAGCAGTACTTC. This chain uses TRBV7-8 with TRBJ2-7; 13 nucleotides line up with TRBD2. V was pared by 6 bases and J by 5 bases, with 10 bases of the junction left unmatched. This CDR3 spans 16 amino acids. The germline V gene has CDR1 SGHVS and CDR2 FQNEAQ.

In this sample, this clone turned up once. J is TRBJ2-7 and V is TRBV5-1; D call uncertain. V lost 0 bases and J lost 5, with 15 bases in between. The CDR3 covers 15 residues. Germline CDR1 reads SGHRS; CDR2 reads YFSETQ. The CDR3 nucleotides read TGCGCCAGCAGCTTGGGAGGCCCCGCTATCCACGAGCAGTACTTC. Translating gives CASSLGGPAIHEQYF.